The rows below give T cell receptor beta chains drawn from one sample of a study of human T cells and chemical hapten exposure. TCRdb redid the calling of the RACE reads with MiXCR, one entry per CDR3 protein. The sample gives some 340,000 distinct CDR3 sequences, around 7% of which show up once; 8% to 9% is in the top ten. The specimen was whole blood, collected in connection with sensitization to the hapten diphenylcyclopropenone (DPC). Receptors were obtained from a woman aged 18-29 years with alopecia areata. Some clones in this sample may be carry-over from other donors' samples. Both conserved end residues are part of each CDR3. The D gene is left open where the match is weak. The size entry is marked missing in some rows and otherwise reads once, few, many or a size class.

TRBJ1-3 | many | - | TRBV24-1 | CATSDSGDTGNTIYF | TGTGCCACCAGTGATTCAGGGGACACTGGAAACACCATATATTTT
TRBJ1-4 | few | - | TRBV4-3 | CASSQDTSNEKLFF | TGCGCCAGCAGCCAAGACACTAGTAATGAAAAACTGTTTTTT
TRBJ2-7 | many | TRBD2 | TRBV6-5 | CATFRGGGEQYF | TGTGCCACGTTCCGGGGGGGAGGTGAGCAGTACTTC
TRBJ2-7 | - | - | TRBV6-1 | CATVVSRPGYEQYF | TGTGCCACCGTCGTCAGCCGGCCGGGCTACGAGCAGTACTTC
TRBJ1-1 | - | TRBD1 | TRBV28 | CASSLFKGQGTEAFF | TGTGCCAGCAGTTTATTTAAGGGACAGGGCACTGAAGCTTTCTTT
TRBJ2-6 | many | - | TRBV12-5 | CASGLSGANVLTF | TGTGCTAGTGGTTTGTCTGGGGCCAACGTCCTGACTTTC
TRBJ1-5 | few | - | TRBV24-1 | CATSGENSNQPQHF | TGTGCCACCAGTGGCGAGAATAGCAATCAGCCCCAGCATTTT
TRBJ1-1 | few | - | TRBV7-9 | CASSLETGRAFF | TGTGCCAGCAGCTTAGAAACGGGGAGAGCTTTCTTT
TRBJ1-1 | - | TRBD1 | TRBV12-3/TRBV12-4 | CASRGQGMNTEAFF | TGTGCCAGCAGAGGACAGGGTATGAACACTGAAGCTTTCTTT
TRBJ2-6 | many | - | TRBV10-3 | CAITRTPESGANVLTF | TGTGCCATCACAAGGACACCGGAATCTGGGGCCAACGTCCTGACTTTC
TRBJ2-3 | many | TRBD1 | TRBV6-2/TRBV6-3 | CASSQDRSPSTDTQYF | TGTGCCAGCAGCCAGGACAGGTCCCCTAGCACAGATACGCAGTATTTT
TRBJ2-7 | few | - | TRBV7-9 | CASRAELLGKNYEQYF | TGTGCCAGCAGGGCGGAACTATTGGGAAAAAACTACGAGCAGTACTTC
TRBJ1-1 | few | - | TRBV3-1 | CASSQGGQTFF | TGTGCCAGCAGCCAAGGGGGACAAACTTTCTTT
TRBJ2-7 | few | TRBD1 | TRBV29-1 | CSVQTRGSEIYEQYF | TGCAGCGTACAGACCAGGGGGAGTGAAATCTACGAGCAGTACTTC
TRBJ2-3 | - | - | TRBV4-2 | CASSQDLGDGGTDTQYF | TGTGCCAGCAGCCAAGATTTGGGGGATGGGGGCACAGATACGCAGTATTTT
TRBJ2-3 | many | - | TRBV4-1 | CASSQLTASTDTQYF | TGCGCCAGCAGCCAGCTGACCGCTAGCACAGATACGCAGTATTTT
TRBJ2-7 | - | - | TRBV9 | CASSVEGGAYEQYF | TGTGCCAGCAGCGTAGAAGGGGGAGCCTACGAGCAGTACTTC
TRBJ1-1 | few | - | TRBV20-1 | CSATDRNTEAFF | TGCAGTGCCACGGACAGGAACACTGAAGCTTTCTTT
TRBJ1-2 | many | - | TRBV24-1 | CATSDTTQNYGYTF | TGTGCCACCAGTGATACAACACAGAACTATGGCTACACCTTC
TRBJ2-2 | - | TRBD1 | TRBV4-2 | CASSPWTGVGTGELFF | TGTGCCAGCAGCCCGTGGACAGGGGTTGGCACCGGGGAGCTGTTTTTT
TRBJ2-4 | - | - | TRBV7-9 | CASSESTGAKNIQYF | TGTGCCAGCAGTGAATCGACAGGAGCCAAAAACATTCAGTACTTC
TRBJ1-2 | few | - | TRBV12-3/TRBV12-4 | CASSLGGPKTHVIF | TGTGCCAGCAGTTTAGGTGGACCCAAGACCCACGTCATCTTC
TRBJ1-1 | few | TRBD1 | TRBV5-5 | CASTPVRGHLNTEAFF | TGTGCCAGCACCCCGGTCAGGGGGCATTTGAACACTGAAGCTTTCTTT
TRBJ1-2 | many | - | TRBV3-1 | CASSQDRGEGGYTF | TGTGCCAGCAGCCAAGATCGGGGGGAAGGAGGCTACACCTTC
TRBJ1-5 | - | - | TRBV6-5 | CASRAENSNQPQHF | TGTGCCAGCAGGGCAGAGAATAGCAATCAGCCCCAGCATTTT
TRBJ1-2 | many | TRBD1 | TRBV20-1 | CSARARHKGQNYGYTF | TGCAGTGCTAGAGCTCGACACAAGGGACAGAACTATGGCTACACCTTC
TRBJ1-2 | - | - | TRBV10-3 | CAMGKEMNYGYTF | TGTGCCATGGGCAAGGAGATGAACTATGGCTACACCTTC
TRBJ2-7 | many | - | TRBV12-3/TRBV12-4 | CASSPTGGGVLSYEQYF | TGTGCCAGCAGTCCTACCGGGGGCGGGGTCCTTTCCTACGAGCAGTACTTC
TRBJ2-4 | - | TRBD2 | TRBV11-3 | CASSFKTSGGARGRAKNIQYF | TGTGCCAGCAGCTTCAAAACTAGCGGGGGGGCCCGGGGAAGAGCCAAAAACATTCAGTACTTC
TRBJ2-7 | - | - | TRBV5-1 | CASSLERGYEQYF | TGCGCCAGCAGCCTGGAGAGGGGCTACGAGCAGTACTTC
TRBJ2-1 | few | TRBD1 | TRBV11-2 | CASTFDWDRVFF | TGTGCCAGCACCTTCGACTGGGACAGGGTGTTCTTC
TRBJ1-1 | many | TRBD1 | TRBV9 | CASSARDREGTEAFF | TGTGCCAGCAGCGCTAGGGACAGGGAGGGCACTGAAGCTTTCTTT
TRBJ2-1 | many | TRBD1 | TRBV11-2 | CASSLAGTGAYNEQFF | TGTGCCAGCAGCTTAGCCGGGACAGGGGCCTACAATGAGCAGTTCTTC
TRBJ1-1 | - | TRBD1 | TRBV4-3 | CASSQALDRLNTEAFF | TGCGCCAGCAGCCAAGCTCTGGACAGGTTGAACACTGAAGCTTTCTTT
TRBJ2-1 | many | TRBD1 | TRBV11-1 | CASSLDRGPYNEQFF | TGTGCCAGCAGCCTGGACAGGGGACCCTACAATGAGCAGTTCTTC
TRBJ2-2 | - | TRBD1 | TRBV10-1 | CASSESKDRMNTGELFF | TGCGCCAGCAGTGAGTCGAAGGACAGGATGAACACCGGGGAGCTGTTTTTT
TRBJ1-3 | - | - | TRBV28 | CATRFRGNTIYF | TGTGCCACCCGGTTTAGGGGAAACACCATATATTTT
TRBJ2-7 | few | - | TRBV5-1 | CASARGRTTYEQYF | TGCGCCAGCGCTCGAGGACGGACGACCTACGAGCAGTACTTC
TRBJ2-5 | - | - | TRBV6-5 | CASRLSGLRETQYF | TGTGCCAGCAGGCTCTCGGGTTTGAGGGAGACCCAGTACTTC
TRBJ2-3 | many | - | TRBV10-3 | CAISERRGITDTQYF | TGTGCCATCAGTGAACGGCGGGGAATCACAGATACGCAGTATTTT
TRBJ2-1 | - | TRBD1 | TRBV24-1 | CATSDSGTADEQFF | TGTGCCACCAGTGATTCCGGGACAGCCGATGAGCAGTTCTTC
TRBJ1-6 | - | TRBD1 | TRBV25-1 | CASSEAGRGGGSPLHF | TGTGCCAGCAGTGAGGCCGGCAGGGGGGGAGGTTCACCCCTCCACTTT
TRBJ2-2 | - | - | TRBV5-1 | CASSLEGVRNTGELFF | TGCGCCAGCAGCTTGGAGGGGGTGAGGAACACCGGGGAGCTGTTTTTT
TRBJ1-5 | few | TRBD1 | TRBV2 | CASRGTGVSNQPQHF | TGTGCCAGCAGGGGGACAGGGGTTAGCAATCAGCCCCAGCATTTT
TRBJ2-2 | few | TRBD1 | TRBV3-1 | CASSAYPGGGELFF | TGTGCCAGCAGCGCGTACCCAGGGGGCGGGGAGCTGTTTTTT
TRBJ1-1 | - | TRBD1 | TRBV7-2 | CASSFTGTGATEAFF | TGTGCCAGCAGCTTCACCGGGACAGGGGCCACTGAAGCTTTCTTT
TRBJ1-1 | - | - | TRBV2 | CASPRVQAFF | TGTGCCAGCCCGAGGGTTCAAGCTTTCTTT
TRBJ1-6 | - | - | TRBV7-4 | CASSDDRKGESPLHF | TGTGCCAGCAGCGATGACAGGAAGGGGGAGTCACCCCTCCACTTT
TRBJ2-1 | few | - | TRBV4-3 | CASSGGVGSYNEQFF | TGCGCCAGCAGCGGAGGGGTGGGCTCCTACAATGAGCAGTTCTTC
TRBJ2-1 | many | - | TRBV7-2 | CASSLGGREQFF | TGTGCCAGCAGCTTAGGAGGACGGGAGCAGTTCTTC
TRBJ2-7 | many | - | TRBV4-3 | CASSQDLGATYEQYF | TGCGCCAGCAGCCAGGACTTGGGAGCGACCTACGAGCAGTACTTC
TRBJ1-6 | many | - | TRBV4-3 | CASSQANSPLHF | TGCGCCAGCAGCCAAGCAAACTCACCCCTCCACTTT
TRBJ2-7 | - | - | TRBV25-1 | CASSDLASYEQYF | TGTGCCAGCAGTGATTTGGCTTCCTACGAGCAGTACTTC
TRBJ2-7 | - | TRBD2 | TRBV3-1 | CASSHISGGMYEQYF | TGTGCCAGCAGCCATATTAGCGGGGGGATGTACGAGCAGTACTTC
TRBJ2-3 | many | TRBD1 | TRBV7-7 | CASSSRQGDTQYF | TGTGCTAGCAGCTCACGACAGGGAGATACGCAGTATTTT
TRBJ2-1 | few | - | TRBV5-6 | CASSFMRSRWVGEQFF | TGTGCCAGCAGCTTCATGCGTAGCCGGTGGGTGGGTGAGCAGTTCTTC
TRBJ2-3 | many | TRBD2 | TRBV7-2 | CASSGQLAEGGHTQYF | TGTGCCAGCAGCGGACAACTAGCGGAGGGCGGGCATACGCAGTATTTT
TRBJ2-1 | many | - | TRBV7-9 | CASSLVGPYNEQFF | TGTGCCAGCAGCTTAGTTGGCCCCTACAATGAGCAGTTCTTC